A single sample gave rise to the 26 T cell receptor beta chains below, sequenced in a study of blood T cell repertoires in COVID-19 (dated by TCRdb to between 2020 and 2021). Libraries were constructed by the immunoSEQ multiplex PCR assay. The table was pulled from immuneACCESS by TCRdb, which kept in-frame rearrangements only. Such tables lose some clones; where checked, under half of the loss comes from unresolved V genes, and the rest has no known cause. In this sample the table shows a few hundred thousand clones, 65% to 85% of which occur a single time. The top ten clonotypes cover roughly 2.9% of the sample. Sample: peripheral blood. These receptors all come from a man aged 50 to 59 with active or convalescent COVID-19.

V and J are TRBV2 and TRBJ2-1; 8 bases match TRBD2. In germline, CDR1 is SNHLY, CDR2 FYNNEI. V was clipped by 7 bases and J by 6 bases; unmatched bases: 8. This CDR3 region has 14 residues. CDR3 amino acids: CASTPTGGPNEQFF. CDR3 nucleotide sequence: TGTGCCAGCACGCCGACGGGGGGGCCCAATGAGCAGTTCTTC. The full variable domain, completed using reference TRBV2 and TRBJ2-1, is EPEVTQTPSHQVTQMGQEVILRCVPISNHLYFYWYRQILGQKVEFLVSFYNNEISEKSEIFDDQFSVERPDGSNFTLKIRSTKLEDSAMYFCASTPTGGPNEQFFGPGTRLTVL.

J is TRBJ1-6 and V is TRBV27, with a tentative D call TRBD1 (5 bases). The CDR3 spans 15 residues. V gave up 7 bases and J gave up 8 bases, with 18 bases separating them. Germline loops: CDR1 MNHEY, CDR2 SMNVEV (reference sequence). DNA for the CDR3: TGTGCCAGCAAGGGACTGACGGATGCCTATTCACCCCTCCACTTT. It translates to CASKGLTDAYSPLHF.

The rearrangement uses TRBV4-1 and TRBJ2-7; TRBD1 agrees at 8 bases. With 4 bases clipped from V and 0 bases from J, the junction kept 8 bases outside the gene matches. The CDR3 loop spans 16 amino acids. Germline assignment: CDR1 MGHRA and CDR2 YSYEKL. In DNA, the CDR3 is TGCGCCAGCAGCCGCACGGACAGGGAGCGCTCCTACGAGCAGTACTTC. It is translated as CASSRTDRERSYEQYF.

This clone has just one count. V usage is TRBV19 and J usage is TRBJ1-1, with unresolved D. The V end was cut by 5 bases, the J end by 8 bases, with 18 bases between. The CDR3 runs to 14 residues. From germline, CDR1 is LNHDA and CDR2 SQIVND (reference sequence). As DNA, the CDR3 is TGTGCCAGTAGTCCCCGTGAACAGTTCGGCGAAGCTTTCTTT. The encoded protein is CASSPREQFGEAFF.

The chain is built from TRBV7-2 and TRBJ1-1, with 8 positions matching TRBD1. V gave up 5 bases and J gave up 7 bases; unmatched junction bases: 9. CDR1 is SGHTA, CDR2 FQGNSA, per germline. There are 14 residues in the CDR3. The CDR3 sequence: CASSLVDRAVEAFF. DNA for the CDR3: TGTGCCAGCAGCCTCGTGGACAGGGCGGTTGAAGCTTTCTTT.

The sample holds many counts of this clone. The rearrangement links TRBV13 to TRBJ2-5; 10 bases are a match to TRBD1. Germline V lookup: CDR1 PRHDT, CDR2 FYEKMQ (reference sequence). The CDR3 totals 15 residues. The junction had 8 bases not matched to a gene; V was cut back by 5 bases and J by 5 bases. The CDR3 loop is CASSQRQGARETQYF. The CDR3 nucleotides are TGTGCCAGCAGCCAAAGACAGGGGGCCCGGGAGACCCAGTACTTC. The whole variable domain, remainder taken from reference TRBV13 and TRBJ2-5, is AAGVIQSPRHLIKEKRETATLKCYPIPRHDTVYWYQQGPGQDPQFLISFYEKMQSDKGSIPDRFSAQQFSDYHSELNMSSLELGDSALYFCASSQRQGARETQYFGPGTRLLVL.

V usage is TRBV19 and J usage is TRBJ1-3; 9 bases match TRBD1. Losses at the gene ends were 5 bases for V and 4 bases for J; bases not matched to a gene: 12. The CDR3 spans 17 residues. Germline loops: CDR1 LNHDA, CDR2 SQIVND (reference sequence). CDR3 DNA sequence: TGTGCCAGTAGTGGCTCGCCGGGACAGGGTTCCGGAAACACCATATATTTT. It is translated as CASSGSPGQGSGNTIYF.

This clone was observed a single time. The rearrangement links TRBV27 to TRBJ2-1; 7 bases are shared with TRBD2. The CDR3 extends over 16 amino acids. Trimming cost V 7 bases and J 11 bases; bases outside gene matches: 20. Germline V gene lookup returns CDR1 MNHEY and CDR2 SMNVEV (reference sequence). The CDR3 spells CASIPISGERQYKQFF. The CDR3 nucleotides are TGTGCCAGCATTCCTATCAGCGGGGAACGGCAATACAAGCAGTTCTTC.

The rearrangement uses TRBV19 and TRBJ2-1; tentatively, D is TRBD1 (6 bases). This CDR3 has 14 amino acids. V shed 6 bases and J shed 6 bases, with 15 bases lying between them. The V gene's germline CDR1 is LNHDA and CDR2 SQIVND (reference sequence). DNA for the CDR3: TGTGCCAGTAGGACACAGGACAGTTCCAATGAGCAGTTCTTC. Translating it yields CASRTQDSSNEQFF.

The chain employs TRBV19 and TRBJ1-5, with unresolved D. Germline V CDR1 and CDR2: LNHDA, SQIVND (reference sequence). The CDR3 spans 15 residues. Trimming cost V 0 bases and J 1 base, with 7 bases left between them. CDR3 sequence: CASSIDGRSNQPQHF. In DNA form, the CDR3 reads TGTGCCAGTAGTATAGATGGGAGGAGCAATCAGCCCCAGCATTTT.

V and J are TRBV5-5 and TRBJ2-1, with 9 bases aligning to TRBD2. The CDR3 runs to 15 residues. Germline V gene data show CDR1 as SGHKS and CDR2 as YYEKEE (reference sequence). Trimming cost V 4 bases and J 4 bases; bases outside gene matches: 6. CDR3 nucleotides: TGTGCCAGCAGCCCGTTAGCGGGGGCGTACAATGAGCAGTTCTTC. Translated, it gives CASSPLAGAYNEQFF.

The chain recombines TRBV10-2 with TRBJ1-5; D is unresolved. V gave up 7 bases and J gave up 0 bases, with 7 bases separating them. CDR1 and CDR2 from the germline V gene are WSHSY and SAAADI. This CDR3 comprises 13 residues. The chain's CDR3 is CASKENSNQPQHF. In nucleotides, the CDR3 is TGCGCCAGCAAGGAGAATAGCAATCAGCCCCAGCATTTT.

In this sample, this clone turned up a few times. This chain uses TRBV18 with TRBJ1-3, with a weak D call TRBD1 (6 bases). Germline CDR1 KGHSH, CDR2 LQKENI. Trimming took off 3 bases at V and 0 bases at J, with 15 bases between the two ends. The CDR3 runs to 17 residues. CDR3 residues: CASSPGQGKSSGNTIYF. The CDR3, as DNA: TGTGCCAGCTCACCTGGGCAGGGGAAGAGCTCTGGAAACACCATATATTTT.

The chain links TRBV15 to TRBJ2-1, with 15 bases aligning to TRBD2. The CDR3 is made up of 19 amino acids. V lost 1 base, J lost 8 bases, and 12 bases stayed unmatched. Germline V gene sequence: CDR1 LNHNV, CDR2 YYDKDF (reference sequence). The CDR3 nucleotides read TGTGCCACCAGCAGAGCCCCCGGACTAGCGGGAGGGCTTAACGATGAGCAGTTCTTC. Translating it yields CATSRAPGLAGGLNDEQFF.

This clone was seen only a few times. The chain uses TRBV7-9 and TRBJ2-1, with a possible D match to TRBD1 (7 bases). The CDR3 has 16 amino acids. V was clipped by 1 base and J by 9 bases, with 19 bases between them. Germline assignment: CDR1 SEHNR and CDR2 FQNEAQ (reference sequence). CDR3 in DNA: TGTGCCAGCAGCTTAGGCGGGCCCTCCCAGGGGGGTGAGCAGTTCTTC. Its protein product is CASSLGGPSQGGEQFF. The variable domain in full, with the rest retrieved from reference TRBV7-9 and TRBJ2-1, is DTGVSQNPRHKITKRGQNVTFRCDPISEHNRLYWYRQTLGQGPEFLTYFQNEAQLEKSRLLSDRFSAERPKGSFSTLEIQRTEQGDSAMYLCASSLGGPSQGGEQFFGPGTRLTVL.

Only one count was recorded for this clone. CDR3 sequence (DNA): TGTGCCAGCAGACCCCGGGACAGAACTTATAGCAATCAGCCCCAGCATTTT. Residues: CASRPRDRTYSNQPQHF. The rearrangement links TRBV7-2 to TRBJ1-5; TRBD1 matches 7 bases. CDR3 length: 17 amino acids. V shed 6 bases and J 0 bases; nucleotides not matched to a gene: 11. Looked up from germline, CDR1 is SGHTA and CDR2 is FQGNSA. Complete variable domain (other parts from reference TRBV7-2 and TRBJ1-5): GAGVSQSPSNKVTEKGKDVELRCDPISGHTALYWYRQSLGQGLEFLIYFQGNSAPDKSGLPSDRFSAERTGGSVSTLTIQRTQQEDSAVYLCASRPRDRTYSNQPQHFGDGTRLSIL.

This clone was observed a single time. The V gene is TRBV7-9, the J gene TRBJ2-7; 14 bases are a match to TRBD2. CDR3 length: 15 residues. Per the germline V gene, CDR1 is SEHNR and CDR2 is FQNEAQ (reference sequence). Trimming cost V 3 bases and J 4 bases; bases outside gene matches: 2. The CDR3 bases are TGTGCCAGCAGCTTGGGACTAGCGGGGGAATACGAGCAGTACTTC. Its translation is CASSLGLAGEYEQYF.

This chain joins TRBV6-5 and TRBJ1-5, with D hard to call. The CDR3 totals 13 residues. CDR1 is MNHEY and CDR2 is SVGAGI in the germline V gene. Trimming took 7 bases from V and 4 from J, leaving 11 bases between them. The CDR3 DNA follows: TGTGCCAGCACAACGGCCGGGAATCAGCCCCAGCATTTT. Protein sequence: CASTTAGNQPQHF.

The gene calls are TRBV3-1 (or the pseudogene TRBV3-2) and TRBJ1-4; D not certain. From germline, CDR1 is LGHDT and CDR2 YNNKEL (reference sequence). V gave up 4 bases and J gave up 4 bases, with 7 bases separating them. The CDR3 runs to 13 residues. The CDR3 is CASSLRDNEKLFF. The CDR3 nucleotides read TGTGCCAGCAGCCTCCGGGATAATGAAAAACTGTTTTTT.

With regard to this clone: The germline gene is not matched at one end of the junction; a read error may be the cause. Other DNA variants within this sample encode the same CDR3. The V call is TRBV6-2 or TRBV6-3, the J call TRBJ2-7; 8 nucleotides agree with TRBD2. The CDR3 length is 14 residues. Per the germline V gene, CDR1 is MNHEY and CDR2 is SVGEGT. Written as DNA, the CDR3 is TGTGCCAGCAGTTCAGCGGGGGTCCCCTACGAGCAGTATTTC. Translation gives CASSSAGVPYEQYF.

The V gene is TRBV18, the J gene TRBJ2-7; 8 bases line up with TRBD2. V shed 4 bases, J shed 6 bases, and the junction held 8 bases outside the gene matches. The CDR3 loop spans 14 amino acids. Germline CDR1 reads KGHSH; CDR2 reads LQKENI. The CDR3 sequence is CASSLDGRASEQYF. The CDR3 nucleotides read TGTGCCAGCTCACTGGACGGGAGGGCCTCCGAGCAGTACTTC.

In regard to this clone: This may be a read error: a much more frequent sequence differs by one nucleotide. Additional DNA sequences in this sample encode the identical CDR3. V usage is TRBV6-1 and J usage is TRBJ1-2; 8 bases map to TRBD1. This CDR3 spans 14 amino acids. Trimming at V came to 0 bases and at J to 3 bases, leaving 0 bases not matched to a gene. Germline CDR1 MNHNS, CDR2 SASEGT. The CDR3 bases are TGTGCCAGCAGTGAAGCACAGGGGGACTATGGCTACACCTTC. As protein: CASSEAQGDYGYTF.

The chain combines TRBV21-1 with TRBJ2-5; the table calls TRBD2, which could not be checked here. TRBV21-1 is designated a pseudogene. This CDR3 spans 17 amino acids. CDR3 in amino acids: CASSVPCPSGREETQYF. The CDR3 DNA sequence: TGTGCCAGCAGCGTCCCCTGCCCTAGCGGCAGAGAAGAGACCCAGTACTTC.

In DNA form, the CDR3 reads TGCGCCAGCAGCCAAGACCCAGGGAATAGCAATCAGCCCCAGCATTTT. It is translated as CASSQDPGNSNQPQHF. The gene calls are TRBV4-1 and TRBJ1-5, with a possible D match to TRBD1 (5 bases). V was clipped by 0 bases and J by 0 bases, with 9 bases between them. The CDR3 loop spans 16 amino acids. Germline V gene sequence: CDR1 MGHRA, CDR2 YSYEKL.

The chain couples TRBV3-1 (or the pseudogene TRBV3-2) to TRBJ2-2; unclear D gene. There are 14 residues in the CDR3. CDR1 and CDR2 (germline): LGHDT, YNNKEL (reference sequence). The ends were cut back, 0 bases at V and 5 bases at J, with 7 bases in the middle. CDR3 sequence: CASSQDGRTGELFF. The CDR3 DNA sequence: TGTGCCAGCAGCCAAGATGGCAGAACCGGGGAGCTGTTTTTT.

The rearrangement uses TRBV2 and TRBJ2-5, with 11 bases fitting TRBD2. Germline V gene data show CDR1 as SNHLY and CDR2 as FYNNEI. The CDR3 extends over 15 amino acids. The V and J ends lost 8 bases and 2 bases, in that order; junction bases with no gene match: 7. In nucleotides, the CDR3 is TGTGCCAGCCTCTGGGTAGCGGGGGGGCAAGAGACCCAGTACTTC. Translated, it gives CASLWVAGGQETQYF. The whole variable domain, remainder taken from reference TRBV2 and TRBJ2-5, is EPEVTQTPSHQVTQMGQEVILRCVPISNHLYFYWYRQILGQKVEFLVSFYNNEISEKSEIFDDQFSVERPDGSNFTLKIRSTKLEDSAMYFCASLWVAGGQETQYFGPGTRLLVL.